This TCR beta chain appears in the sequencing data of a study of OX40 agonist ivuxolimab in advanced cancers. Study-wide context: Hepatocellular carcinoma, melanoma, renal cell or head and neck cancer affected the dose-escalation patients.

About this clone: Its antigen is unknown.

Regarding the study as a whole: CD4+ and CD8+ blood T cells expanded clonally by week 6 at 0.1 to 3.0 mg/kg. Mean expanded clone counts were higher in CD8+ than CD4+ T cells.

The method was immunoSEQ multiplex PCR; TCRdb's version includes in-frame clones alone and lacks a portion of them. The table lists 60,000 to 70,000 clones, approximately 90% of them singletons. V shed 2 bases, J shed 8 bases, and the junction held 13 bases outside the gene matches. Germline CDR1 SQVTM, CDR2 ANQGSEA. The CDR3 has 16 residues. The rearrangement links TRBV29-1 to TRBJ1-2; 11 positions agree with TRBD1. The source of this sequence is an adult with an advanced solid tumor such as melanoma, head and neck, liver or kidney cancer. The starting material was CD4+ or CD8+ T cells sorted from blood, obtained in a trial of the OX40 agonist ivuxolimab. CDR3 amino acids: CSVEQGTGGSSGGYTF. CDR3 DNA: TGCAGCGTTGAACAAGGGACAGGGGGATCATCGGGCGGCTACACCTTC.